The present TCR beta chain was sequenced within a study of shared clonotypes between healthy human individuals. Study details: Used for every donor were three CD4 naive, three CD4 memory, two CD8 naive and one CD8 memory plate. The study's findings and limits: Generation probability values for non-shared clonotypes were lower than those for clonotypes shared by all four donors.

This clone was seen just once. Its antigen is not identified. Assay: immunoSEQ multiplex PCR; the TCRdb copy retains only in-frame clones and omits some. The sample has 1,500,000 or so clones, approximately 98.5% seen once. The donors were all Caucasian adults (living in Nashville, Tennessee). The sample was naive CD4+ T cells sorted from blood. The subset denotes: CD45RA+ positively selected. The sequence was collected from a man between 25 and 39 years old in good health.

The CDR3 region is CASSSPGLPPHGYTF. The CDR3 DNA reads as TGTGCCAGCAGCTCACCGGGCCTCCCACCTCATGGCTACACCTTC. The gene calls are TRBV28 and TRBJ1-2, with unresolved D. CDR1 is MDHEN and CDR2 is SYDVKM in the germline V gene. CDR3 length: 15 amino acids. V was trimmed by 6 bases and J by 6 bases, leaving 20 bases between them.